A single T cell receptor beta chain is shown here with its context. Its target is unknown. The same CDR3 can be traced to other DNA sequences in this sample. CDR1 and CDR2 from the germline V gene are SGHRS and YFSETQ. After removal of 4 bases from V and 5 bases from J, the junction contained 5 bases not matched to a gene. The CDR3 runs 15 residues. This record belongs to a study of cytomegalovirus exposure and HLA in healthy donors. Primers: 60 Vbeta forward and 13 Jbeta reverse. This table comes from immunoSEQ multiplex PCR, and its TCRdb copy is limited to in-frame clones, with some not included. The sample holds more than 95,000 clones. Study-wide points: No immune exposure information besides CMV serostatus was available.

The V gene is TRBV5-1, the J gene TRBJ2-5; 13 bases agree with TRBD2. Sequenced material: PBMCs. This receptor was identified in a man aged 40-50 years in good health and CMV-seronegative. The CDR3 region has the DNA TGCGCCAGCAGCCCCGGACTAGCGGGAGTTGAGACCCAGTACTTC. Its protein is CASSPGLAGVETQYF.